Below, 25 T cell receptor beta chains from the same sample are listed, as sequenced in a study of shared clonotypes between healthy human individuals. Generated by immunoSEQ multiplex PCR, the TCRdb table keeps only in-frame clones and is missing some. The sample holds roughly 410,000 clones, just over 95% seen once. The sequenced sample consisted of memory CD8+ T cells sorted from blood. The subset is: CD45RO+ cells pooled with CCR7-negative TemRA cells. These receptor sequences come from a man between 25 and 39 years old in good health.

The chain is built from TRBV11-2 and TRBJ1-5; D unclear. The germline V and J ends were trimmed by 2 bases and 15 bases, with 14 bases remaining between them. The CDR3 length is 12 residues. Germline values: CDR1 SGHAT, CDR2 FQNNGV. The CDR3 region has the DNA TGTGCCAGCAGCTTAAATGACGGGGAGAGGCATTTT. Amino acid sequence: CASSLNDGERHF.

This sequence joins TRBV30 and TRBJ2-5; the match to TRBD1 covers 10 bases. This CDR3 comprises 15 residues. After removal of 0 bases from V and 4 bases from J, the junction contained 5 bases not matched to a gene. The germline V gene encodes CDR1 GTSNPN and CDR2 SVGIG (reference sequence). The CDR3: CAWSVLRTGGETQYF. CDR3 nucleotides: TGTGCCTGGAGTGTCCTCCGGACAGGGGGAGAGACCCAGTACTTC.

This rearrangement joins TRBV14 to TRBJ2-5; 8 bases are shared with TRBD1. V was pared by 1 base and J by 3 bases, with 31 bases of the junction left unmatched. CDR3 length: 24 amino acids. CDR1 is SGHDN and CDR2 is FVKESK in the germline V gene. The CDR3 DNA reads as TGTGCCAGCAGCCAAGGGCGCAGGGGGCGCGGAGACCAACAAGTGGAAAAAAAGAAAGAGACCCAGTACTTC. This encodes CASSQGRRGRGDQQVEKKKETQYF.

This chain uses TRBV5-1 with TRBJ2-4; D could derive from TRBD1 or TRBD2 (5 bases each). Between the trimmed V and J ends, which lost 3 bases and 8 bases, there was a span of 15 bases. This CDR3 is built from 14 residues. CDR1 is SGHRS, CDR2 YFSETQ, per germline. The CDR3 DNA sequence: TGCGCCAGCAGCTCACGGGACCCAACGGACATTCAGTACTTC. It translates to CASSSRDPTDIQYF.

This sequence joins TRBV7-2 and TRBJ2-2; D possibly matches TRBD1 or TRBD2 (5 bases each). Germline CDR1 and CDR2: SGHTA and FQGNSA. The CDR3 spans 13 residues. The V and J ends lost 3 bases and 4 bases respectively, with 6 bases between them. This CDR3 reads CASSLRGTGELFF. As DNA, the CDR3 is TGTGCCAGCAGCTTGAGGGGCACCGGGGAGCTGTTTTTT.

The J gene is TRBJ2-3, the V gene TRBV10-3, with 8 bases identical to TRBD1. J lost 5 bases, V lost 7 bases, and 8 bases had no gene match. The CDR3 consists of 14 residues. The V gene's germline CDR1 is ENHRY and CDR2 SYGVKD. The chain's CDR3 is CAINQGQAGDTQYF. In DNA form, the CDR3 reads TGTGCCATCAATCAGGGACAGGCGGGAGATACGCAGTATTTT.

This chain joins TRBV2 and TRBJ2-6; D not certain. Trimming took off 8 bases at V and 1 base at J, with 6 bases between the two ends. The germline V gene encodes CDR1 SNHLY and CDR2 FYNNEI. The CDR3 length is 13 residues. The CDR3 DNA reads TGTGCCAGCGCCGTTTCTGGGGCCAACGTCCTGACTTTC. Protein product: CASAVSGANVLTF.

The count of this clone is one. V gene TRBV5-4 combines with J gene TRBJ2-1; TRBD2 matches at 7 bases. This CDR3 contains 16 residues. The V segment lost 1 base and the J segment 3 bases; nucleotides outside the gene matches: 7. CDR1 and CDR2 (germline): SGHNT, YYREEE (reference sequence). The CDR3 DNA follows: TGTGCCAGCAGCTTGAGCGTGAGCGGGGACTACAATGAGCAGTTCTTC. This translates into CASSLSVSGDYNEQFF.

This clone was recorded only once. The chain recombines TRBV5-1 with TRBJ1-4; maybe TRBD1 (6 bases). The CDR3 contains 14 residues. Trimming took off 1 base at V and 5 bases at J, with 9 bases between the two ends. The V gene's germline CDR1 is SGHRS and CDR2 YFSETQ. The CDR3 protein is CASSLTGINEKLFF. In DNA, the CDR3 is TGCGCCAGCAGCTTGACAGGGATCAATGAAAAACTGTTTTTT.

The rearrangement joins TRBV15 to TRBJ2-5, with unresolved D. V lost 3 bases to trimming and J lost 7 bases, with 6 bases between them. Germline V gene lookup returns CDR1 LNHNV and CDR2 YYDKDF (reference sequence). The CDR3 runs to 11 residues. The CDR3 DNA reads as TGTGCCACCAGCAGCGTGGGGACCCAGTACTTC. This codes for CATSSVGTQYF.

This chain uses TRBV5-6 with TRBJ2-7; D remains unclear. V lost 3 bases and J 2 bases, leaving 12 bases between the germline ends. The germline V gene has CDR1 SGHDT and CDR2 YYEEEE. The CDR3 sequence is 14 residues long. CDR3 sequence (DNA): TGTGCCAGCAGCTCCCCTCAGAGAGCCTACGAGCAGTACTTC. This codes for CASSSPQRAYEQYF.

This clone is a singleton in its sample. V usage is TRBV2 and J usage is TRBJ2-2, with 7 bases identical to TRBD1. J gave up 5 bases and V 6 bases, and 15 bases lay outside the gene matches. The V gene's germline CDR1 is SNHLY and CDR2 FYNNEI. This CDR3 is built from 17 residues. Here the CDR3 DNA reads TGTGCCAGCAGGAAAGACAGGGTACGGAGTTTAACCGGGGAGCTGTTTTTT. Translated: CASRKDRVRSLTGELFF. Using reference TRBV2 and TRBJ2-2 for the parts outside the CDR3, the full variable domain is EPEVTQTPSHQVTQMGQEVILRCVPISNHLYFYWYRQILGQKVEFLVSFYNNEISEKSEIFDDQFSVERPDGSNFTLKIRSTKLEDSAMYFCASRKDRVRSLTGELFFGEGSRLTVL.

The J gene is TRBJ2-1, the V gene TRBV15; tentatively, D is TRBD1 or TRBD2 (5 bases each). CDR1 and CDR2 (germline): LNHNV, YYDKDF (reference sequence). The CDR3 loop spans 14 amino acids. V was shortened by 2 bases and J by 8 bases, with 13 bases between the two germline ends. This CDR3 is CATSRSPGLDEQFF. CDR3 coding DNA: TGTGCCACCAGCAGATCCCCGGGGCTCGATGAGCAGTTCTTC. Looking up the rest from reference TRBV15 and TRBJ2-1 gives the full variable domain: DAMVIQNPRYQVTQFGKPVTLSCSQTLNHNVMYWYQQKSSQAPKLLFHYYDKDFNNEADTPDNFQSRRPNTSFCFLDIRSPGLGDTAMYLCATSRSPGLDEQFFGPGTRLTVL.

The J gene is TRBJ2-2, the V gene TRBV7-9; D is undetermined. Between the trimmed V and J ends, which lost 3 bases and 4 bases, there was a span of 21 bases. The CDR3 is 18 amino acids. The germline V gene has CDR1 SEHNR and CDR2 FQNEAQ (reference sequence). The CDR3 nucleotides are TGTGCCAGCAGCTTTCTGTCTCGGGCGACGCGAGTCACCGGGGAGCTGTTTTTT. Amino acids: CASSFLSRATRVTGELFF.

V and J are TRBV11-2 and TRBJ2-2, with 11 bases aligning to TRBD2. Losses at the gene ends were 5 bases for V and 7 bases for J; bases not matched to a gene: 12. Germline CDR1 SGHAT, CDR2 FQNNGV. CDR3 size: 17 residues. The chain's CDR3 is CASSTFAGTSGDGELFF. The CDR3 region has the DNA TGTGCCAGCAGCACATTTGCCGGGACTAGCGGTGACGGGGAGCTGTTTTTT.

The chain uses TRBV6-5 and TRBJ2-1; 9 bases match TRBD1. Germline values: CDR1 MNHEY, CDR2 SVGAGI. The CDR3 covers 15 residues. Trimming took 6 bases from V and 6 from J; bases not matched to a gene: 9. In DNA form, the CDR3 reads TGTGCCAGCAGCAAACAGGGGGCGCCTTCCAATGAGCAGTTCTTC. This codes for CASSKQGAPSNEQFF.

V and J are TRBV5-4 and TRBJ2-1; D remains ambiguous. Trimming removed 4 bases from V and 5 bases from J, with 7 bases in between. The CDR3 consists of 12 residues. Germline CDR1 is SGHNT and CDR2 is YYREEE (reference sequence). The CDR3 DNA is TGTGCCAGCAGCCAGACGGACAATGAGCAGTTCTTC. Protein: CASSQTDNEQFF.

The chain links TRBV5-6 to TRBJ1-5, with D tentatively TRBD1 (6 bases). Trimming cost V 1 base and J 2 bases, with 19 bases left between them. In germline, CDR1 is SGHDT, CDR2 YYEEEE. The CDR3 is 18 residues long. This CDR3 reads CASSLLGGPGTGNQPQHF. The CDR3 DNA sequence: TGTGCCAGCAGCTTGTTGGGGGGCCCAGGTACGGGCAATCAGCCCCAGCATTTT.

CDR3 DNA: TGTGCCAGCAGTGCACTGGCTCCTTCTAGCACAGATACGCAGTATTTT. Amino acid sequence: CASSALAPSSTDTQYF. The gene calls are TRBV6-1 and TRBJ2-3, with no clear D. Per the germline V gene, CDR1 is MNHNS and CDR2 is SASEGT. The CDR3 has 16 residues. V dropped 4 bases and J dropped 0 bases, with 14 bases sitting between them.

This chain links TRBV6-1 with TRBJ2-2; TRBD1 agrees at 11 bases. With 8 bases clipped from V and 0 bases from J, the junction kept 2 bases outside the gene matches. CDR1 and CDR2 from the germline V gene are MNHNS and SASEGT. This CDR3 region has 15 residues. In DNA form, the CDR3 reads TGTGCCAGCTGGGGACAGGGGGCGAACACCGGGGAGCTGTTTTTT. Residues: CASWGQGANTGELFF.

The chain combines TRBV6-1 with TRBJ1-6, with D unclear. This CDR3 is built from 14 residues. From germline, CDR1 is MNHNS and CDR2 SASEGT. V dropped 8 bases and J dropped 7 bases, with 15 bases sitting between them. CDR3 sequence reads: CASSEWWVNSPLHF. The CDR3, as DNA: TGTGCCAGCTCAGAATGGTGGGTCAATTCACCCCTCCACTTT.

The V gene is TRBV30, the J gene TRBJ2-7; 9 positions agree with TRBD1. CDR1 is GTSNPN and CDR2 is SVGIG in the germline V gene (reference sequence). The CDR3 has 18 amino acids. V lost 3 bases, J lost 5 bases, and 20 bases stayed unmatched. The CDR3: CAWSRDRDSLPSPHEQYF. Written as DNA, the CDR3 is TGTGCCTGGAGCCGGGACAGGGATTCTCTCCCGAGCCCCCACGAGCAGTACTTC. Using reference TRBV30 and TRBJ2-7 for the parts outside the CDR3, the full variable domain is SQTIHQWPATLVQPVGSPLSLECTVEGTSNPNLYWYRQAAGRGLQLLFYSVGIGQISSEVPQNLSASRPQDRQFILSSKKLLLSDSGFYLCAWSRDRDSLPSPHEQYFGPGTRLTVT.

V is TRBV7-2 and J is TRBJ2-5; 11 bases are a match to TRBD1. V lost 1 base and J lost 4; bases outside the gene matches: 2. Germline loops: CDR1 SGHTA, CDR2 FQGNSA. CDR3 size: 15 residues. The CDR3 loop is CASSLVGTGGETQYF. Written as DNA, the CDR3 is TGTGCCAGCAGCTTAGTAGGGACAGGGGGAGAGACCCAGTACTTC.

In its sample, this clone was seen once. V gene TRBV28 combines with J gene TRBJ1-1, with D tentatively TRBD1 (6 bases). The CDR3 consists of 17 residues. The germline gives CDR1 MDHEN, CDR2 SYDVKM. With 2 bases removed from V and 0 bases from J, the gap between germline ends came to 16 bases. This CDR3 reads CASSLHDRTPMNTEAFF. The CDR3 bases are TGTGCCAGCAGTTTACATGACAGGACCCCAATGAACACTGAAGCTTTCTTT.

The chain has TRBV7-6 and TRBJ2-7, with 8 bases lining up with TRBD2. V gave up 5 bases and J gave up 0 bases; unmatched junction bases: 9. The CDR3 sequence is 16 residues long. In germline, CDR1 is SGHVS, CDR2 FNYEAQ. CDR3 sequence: CASSPRTSQSSYEQYF. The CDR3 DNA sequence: TGTGCCAGCAGCCCTCGGACTAGCCAAAGCTCCTACGAGCAGTACTTC.